This TCR beta chain was recorded in a study of breast tumors, draining lymph nodes, adjacent tissues. The CDR3 spans 14 residues. V lost 4 bases, J lost 5 bases, and 14 bases lay in between. The V gene's germline CDR1 is SGDLS and CDR2 YYNGEE. TCRdb re-derived calls from the multiplex PCR reads in MiXCR, one entry per CDR3 protein. The sample includes under 150,000 distinct CDR3 sequences, 20% to 25% of them seen just once. Samples came from axillary lymph nodes draining the breast cancer. In this sample, this clonotype turned up many times. The V and J genes are TRBV9 and TRBJ2-3; possible D gene TRBD2, 6 bases. Sequencing was performed on axillary lymph node tissue. The origin of this receptor is a female donor with breast cancer. Some clones in this sample may be carry-over from other donors' samples. CDR3 residues: CASSPRIAVDTQYF. DNA of the CDR3: TGTGCCAGCAGCCCCCGGATAGCGGTAGATACGCAGTATTTT. The full variable domain, rest sourced from reference TRBV9 and TRBJ2-3, is DSGVTQTPKHLITATGQRVTLRCSPRSGDLSVYWYQQSLDQGLQFLIQYYNGEERAKGNILERFSAQQFPDLHSELNLSSLELGDSALYFCASSPRIAVDTQYFGPGTRLTVL.